This T cell receptor beta chain was identified during a study of T cells after somatic rescue of genetic block. This CDR3 is built from 14 residues. Trimming left V 3 bases short and J 2 bases short, with 10 bases between. CDR1 is LNHDA, CDR2 SQIVND, per germline (reference sequence). Sequenced by immunoSEQ multiplex PCR; TCRdb stores in-frame clones only, minus some. The sample contains approximately 16,000 clones, roughly 70% of which appear only once. This TCR was recovered from a man between 18 and 35 years old. The genes are TRBV19 and TRBJ1-2; D not resolved. Sequencing was carried out using peripheral blood mononuclear cells (PBMCs). The CDR3 DNA is TGTGCCAGTAGTATTGGGCGGGGAAACTATGGCTACACCTTC. It encodes CASSIGRGNYGYTF.